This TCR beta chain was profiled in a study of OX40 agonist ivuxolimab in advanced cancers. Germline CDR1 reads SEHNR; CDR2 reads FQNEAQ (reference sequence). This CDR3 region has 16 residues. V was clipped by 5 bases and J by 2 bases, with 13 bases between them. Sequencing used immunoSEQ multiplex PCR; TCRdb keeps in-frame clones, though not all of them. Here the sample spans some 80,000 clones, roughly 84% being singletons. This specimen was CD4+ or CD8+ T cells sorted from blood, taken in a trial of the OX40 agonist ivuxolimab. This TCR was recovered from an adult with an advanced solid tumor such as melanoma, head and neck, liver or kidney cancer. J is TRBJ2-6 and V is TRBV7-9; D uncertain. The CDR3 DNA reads TGTGCCAGCAGCCCCCCCTCGGTCCCTGGGGCCAACGTCCTGACTTTC. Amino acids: CASSPPSVPGANVLTF.